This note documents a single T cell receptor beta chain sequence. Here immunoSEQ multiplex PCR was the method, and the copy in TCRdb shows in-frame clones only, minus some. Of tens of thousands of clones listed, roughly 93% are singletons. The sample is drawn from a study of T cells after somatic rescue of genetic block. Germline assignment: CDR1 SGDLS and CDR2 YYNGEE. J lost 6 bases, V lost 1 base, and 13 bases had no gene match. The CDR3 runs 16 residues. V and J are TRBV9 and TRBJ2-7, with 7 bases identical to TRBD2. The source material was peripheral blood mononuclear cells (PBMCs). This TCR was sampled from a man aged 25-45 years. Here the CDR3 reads CASSVRGDYQAGEQYF. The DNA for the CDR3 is TGTGCCAGCAGCGTAAGAGGGGACTACCAAGCGGGCGAGCAGTACTTC.